This T cell receptor beta chain is from a study of T cells in Graves' hyperthyroidism and ophthalmopathy. Findings of the study overall: Blood shared most expanded thyroid clonotypes above 0.001.

Ophthalmopathy patients had Clinical Activity Score at least 3, NOSPECS grade at least 4, duration under 3 months. This clonotype came up many times. What it binds is not known. What was amplified from RNA transcripts were TCR beta CDR3 regions. In the first-round RT-PCR of the TCR CDR3, the HTBI primer set was used. TCRdb analysed the multiplex PCR reads with MiXCR anew, one entry per CDR3 protein. The sample consists of 250,000 to 350,000 distinct CDR3 sequences, around 22% of them appearing once. V lost 7 bases to trimming and J lost 6 bases; unmatched junction nucleotides: 8. The CDR3 contains 13 residues. Germline CDR1 SNHLY, CDR2 FYNNEI.

This sequence was found in a man aged 25 to 40 with Graves' ophthalmopathy. Material: blood. The V gene is TRBV2, the J gene TRBJ2-7; TRBD1 matches 8 bases. The CDR3 protein is CASTLGQGTEQYF. The CDR3 DNA is TGTGCCAGCACCCTAGGACAGGGCACCGAGCAGTACTTC. Supplemented by reference TRBV2 and TRBJ2-7, the full variable domain reads EPEVTQTPSHQVTQMGQEVILRCVPISNHLYFYWYRQILGQKVEFLVSFYNNEISEKSEIFDDQFSVERPDGSNFTLKIRSTKLEDSAMYFCASTLGQGTEQYFGPGTRLTVT.